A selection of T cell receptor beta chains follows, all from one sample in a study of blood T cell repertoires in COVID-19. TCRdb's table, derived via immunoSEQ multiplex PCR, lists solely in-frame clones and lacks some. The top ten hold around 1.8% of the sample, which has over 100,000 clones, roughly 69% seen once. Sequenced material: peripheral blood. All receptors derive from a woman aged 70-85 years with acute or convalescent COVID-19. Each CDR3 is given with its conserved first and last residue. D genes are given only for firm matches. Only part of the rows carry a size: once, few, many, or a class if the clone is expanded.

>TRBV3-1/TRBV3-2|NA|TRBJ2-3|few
CASSQDGGLSTDTQYF
TGTGCCAGCAGCCAAGATGGCGGCCTTAGCACAGATACGCAGTATTTT
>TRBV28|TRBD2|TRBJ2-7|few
CASNPTSGSYEQYF
TGTGCCAGCAACCCAACTAGCGGGAGCTACGAGCAGTACTTC
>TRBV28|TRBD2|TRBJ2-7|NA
CASSLASGIWQYF
TGTGCCAGCAGTTTAGCTAGCGGGATTTGGCAGTACTTC
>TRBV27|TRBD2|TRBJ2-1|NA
CASRPIAGVSSYNEQFF
TGTGCCAGCAGGCCTATAGCGGGAGTGAGCTCCTACAATGAGCAGTTCTTC
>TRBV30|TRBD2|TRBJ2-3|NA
CAWSVWGGSSTDTQYF
TGTGCCTGGAGTGTATGGGGGGGTTCTAGCACAGATACGCAGTATTTT
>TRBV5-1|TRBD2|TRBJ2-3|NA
CASSPGLGERTDTQYF
TGCGCCAGCAGCCCCGGACTAGGAGAGAGGACAGATACGCAGTATTTT
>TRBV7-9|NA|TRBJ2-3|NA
CASSEVADTQYF
TGTGCCAGCAGCGAGGTGGCAGATACGCAGTATTTT
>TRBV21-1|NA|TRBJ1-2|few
CASKIARDDYGYTF
TGTGCCAGCAAAATAGCGAGGGATGACTATGGCTACACCTTC
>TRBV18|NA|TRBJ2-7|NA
CASSLGVTYEQYF
TGTGCCAGCTCCCTGGGAGTAACGTACGAGCAGTACTTC
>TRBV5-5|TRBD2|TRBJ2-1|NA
CASSPFLAVTGEQFF
TGTGCCAGCAGCCCCTTTCTAGCGGTGACGGGAGAGCAGTTCTTC
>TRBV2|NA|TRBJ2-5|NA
CASNSDARETQYF
TGTGCCAGCAATTCCGACGCGCGGGAGACCCAGTACTTC
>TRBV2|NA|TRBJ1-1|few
CASSERENTEAFF
TGTGCCAGCAGTGAGAGGGAGAACACTGAAGCTTTCTTT
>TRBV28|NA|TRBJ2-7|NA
CASSLDTLAEQYF
TGTGCCAGCAGTTTAGACACCCTGGCGGAGCAGTACTTC
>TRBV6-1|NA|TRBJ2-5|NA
CASSEEEFGTQYF
TGTGCCAGCAGTGAAGAGGAGTTCGGGACCCAGTACTTC
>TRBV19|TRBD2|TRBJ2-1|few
CASSILRGGSNEQFF
TGTGCCAGTAGTATATTGCGGGGGGGCTCCAATGAGCAGTTCTTC
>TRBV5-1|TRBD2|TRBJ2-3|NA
CASSLDGGGLYTDTQYF
TGCGCCAGCAGCTTGGACGGCGGGGGGCTTTACACAGATACGCAGTATTTT
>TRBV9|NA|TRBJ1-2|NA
CASSVSRGTAYGYTF
TGTGCCAGCAGCGTATCGAGGGGGACGGCTTATGGCTACACCTTC
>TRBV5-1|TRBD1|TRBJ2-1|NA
CASSLGLDRDEQFF
TGCGCCAGCAGCTTGGGATTGGACAGGGATGAGCAGTTCTTC
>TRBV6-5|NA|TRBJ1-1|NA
CASRTPGENTEAFF
TGTGCCAGCAGGACCCCGGGGGAGAACACTGAAGCTTTCTTT
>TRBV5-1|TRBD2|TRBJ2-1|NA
CASSFGASGPYEQFF
TGCGCCAGCAGCTTTGGGGCTAGCGGGCCCTATGAGCAGTTCTTC
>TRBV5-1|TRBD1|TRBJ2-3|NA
CASSPIHGTGGTDTQYF
TGCGCCAGCAGCCCAATTCACGGGACAGGGGGCACAGATACGCAGTATTTT
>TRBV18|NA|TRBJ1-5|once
CASSPLPQGRGQPQHF
TGTGCCAGCTCACCCCTTCCCCAGGGGCGAGGACAGCCCCAGCATTTT
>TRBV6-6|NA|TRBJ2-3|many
CASSLFGHTSTDTQYF
TGTGCCAGCAGCCTATTTGGACATACTAGCACAGATACGCAGTATTTT
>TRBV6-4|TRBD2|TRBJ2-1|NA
CASSGLAGGNEQFF
TGTGCCAGCAGTGGACTAGCGGGGGGCAATGAGCAGTTCTTC
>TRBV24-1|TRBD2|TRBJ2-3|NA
CATSDPSGGGGRTDTQYF
TGTGCCACCAGTGATCCTAGCGGGGGCGGGGGAAGGACAGATACGCAGTATTTT
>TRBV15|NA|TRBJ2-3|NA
CATSRDPSDTQYF
TGTGCCACCAGCAGAGATCCGTCAGATACGCAGTATTTT
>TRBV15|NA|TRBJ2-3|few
CATSTRVSVDTQYF
TGTGCCACCAGCACCAGGGTGTCAGTAGATACGCAGTATTTT
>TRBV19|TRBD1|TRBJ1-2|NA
CASSIKGAPAYGYTF
TGTGCCAGTAGCATTAAGGGGGCGCCGGCCTATGGCTACACCTTC
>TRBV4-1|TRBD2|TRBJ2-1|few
CASSRDRLAGGVNEQFF
TGCGCCAGCAGCCGAGACCGACTAGCGGGAGGGGTCAATGAGCAGTTCTTC
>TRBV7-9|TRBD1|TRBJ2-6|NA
CASSLGTASGANVLTF
TGTGCCAGCAGCTTGGGGACAGCCTCTGGGGCCAACGTCCTGACTTTC